The 14 T cell receptor beta chains given below trace back to one sample, sequenced in a study of OX40 agonist ivuxolimab in advanced cancers. The assay was immunoSEQ multiplex PCR, and TCRdb's table has in-frame clones only and misses some. The sample holds fewer than 60,000 clones, 82% seen once. Here the sequenced sample was CD4+ or CD8+ T cells sorted from blood, taken in a trial of the OX40 agonist ivuxolimab. These TCRs come from an adult with an advanced solid tumor such as melanoma, head and neck, liver or kidney cancer.

This clone was recorded once. The gene calls are TRBV7-2 and TRBJ2-7, with D unclear. This CDR3 is 12 amino acids long. The germline V and J ends were trimmed by 3 bases and 5 bases, with 8 bases remaining between them. Germline CDR1 is SGHTA and CDR2 is FQGNSA. This CDR3 is CASSFVYDEQYF. The DNA of the CDR3 is TGTGCCAGCAGCTTTGTCTACGACGAGCAGTACTTC.

V usage is TRBV6-5 and J usage is TRBJ1-1; TRBD1 might be the D (6 bases). This CDR3 is built from 14 residues. V lost 9 bases and J 5 bases, leaving 19 bases between the germline ends. Germline loops: CDR1 MNHEY, CDR2 SVGAGI. The CDR3: CASRPGGFKTEAFF. DNA of the CDR3: TGTGCCAGTCGGCCGGGGGGCTTTAAGACTGAAGCTTTCTTT.

The genes are TRBV21-1 and TRBJ1-1; the DNA was not compared with TRBD1, the D call given in the table. TRBV21-1 is labeled a pseudogene. The CDR3 has 14 amino acids. CDR3 region: CASGTGTGGTEAFF. The DNA of the CDR3 is TGTGCCAGTGGGACAGGGACGGGTGGCACTGAAGCTTTCTTT.

This rearrangement joins TRBV9 to TRBJ2-5; the match to TRBD2 covers 7 bases. This CDR3 region has 15 residues. Germline-derived CDR1 and CDR2 are SGDLS and YYNGEE. V gave up 3 bases and J gave up 3 bases; unmatched junction bases: 8. The CDR3 DNA reads TGTGCCAGCAGCGCCGTAGCGGGCCTTAAAGAGACCCAGTACTTC. Its protein is CASSAVAGLKETQYF.

As DNA, the CDR3 is TGCAGCGTTGGGGCAGGGGGCCCCTACGAGCAGTACTTC. It specifies CSVGAGGPYEQYF. The rearrangement joins TRBV29-1 to TRBJ2-7; the match to TRBD1 covers 8 bases. V shed 4 bases and J 2 bases; nucleotides not matched to a gene: 4. The CDR3 spans 13 residues. Germline-derived CDR1 and CDR2 are SQVTM and ANQGSEA.

The rearrangement joins TRBV2 to TRBJ2-5; 7 bases match TRBD2. The germline V gene encodes CDR1 SNHLY and CDR2 FYNNEI. The CDR3 totals 16 residues. Trimming cost V 0 bases and J 4 bases; bases outside gene matches: 8. The CDR3 bases are TGTGCCAGCAGTGAAGCGACAATGGGAGGGAGAGAGACCCAGTACTTC. Its protein product is CASSEATMGGRETQYF.

The chain links TRBV7-2 to TRBJ2-2; D gene uncertain. This CDR3 has 13 residues. Germline V lookup: CDR1 SGHTA, CDR2 FQGNSA. Trimming took off 2 bases at V and 4 bases at J, with 5 bases between the two ends. This CDR3 is CASSLFSTGELFF. The DNA of the CDR3 is TGTGCCAGCAGCTTATTCAGCACCGGGGAGCTGTTTTTT.

The chain uses TRBV7-3 and TRBJ2-2; 9 positions match TRBD1. V trimming: 4 bases; J trimming: 6 bases; junction bases outside the gene matches: 6. From germline, CDR1 is SGHTA and CDR2 FQGTGA. This CDR3 has 15 amino acids. The CDR3 DNA follows: TGTGCCAGCAGCTCCGGGACAGGGCTTGCCGGGGAGCTGTTTTTT. It yields the protein CASSSGTGLAGELFF.

This chain uses TRBV5-8 with TRBJ2-3, with 8 bases fitting TRBD2. This CDR3 contains 18 residues. Germline values: CDR1 SGHTS, CDR2 YDEGEE. Trimming cost V 4 bases and J 4 bases; bases outside gene matches: 17. Here the CDR3 reads CASSQDVTGGMTADTQYF. For the CDR3, the DNA is TGTGCCAGCAGCCAAGATGTGACGGGAGGGATGACCGCAGATACGCAGTATTTT.

This rearrangement joins TRBV5-5 to TRBJ1-5; D not resolved. V lost 0 bases to trimming and J lost 3 bases, with 10 bases between them. This CDR3 comprises 15 residues. Germline loops: CDR1 SGHKS, CDR2 YYEKEE (reference sequence). The CDR3 coding sequence is TGTGCCAGCAGCTTGGATGCAGGAGACAATCAGCCCCAGCATTTT. It yields the protein CASSLDAGDNQPQHF.

V is TRBV7-9 and J is TRBJ2-1; D is perhaps TRBD2 (7 bases). CDR1 is SEHNR and CDR2 is FQNEAQ in the germline V gene (reference sequence). The V gene lost 5 bases and the J gene lost 8 bases, with 16 bases spanning the gap. The length of the CDR3 is 14 residues. Here the CDR3 reads CASSPRGAEDEQFF. Here the CDR3 DNA reads TGTGCCAGCAGCCCACGGGGGGCAGAGGATGAGCAGTTCTTC. Full variable domain (outside the CDR3, taken from reference TRBV7-9 and TRBJ2-1): DTGVSQNPRHKITKRGQNVTFRCDPISEHNRLYWYRQTLGQGPEFLTYFQNEAQLEKSRLLSDRFSAERPKGSFSTLEIQRTEQGDSAMYLCASSPRGAEDEQFFGPGTRLTVL.

The J gene is TRBJ2-6, the V gene TRBV7-3; D is unclear. CDR3 size: 14 residues. Germline V lookup: CDR1 SGHTA, CDR2 FQGTGA. Trimming took 4 bases from V and 0 from J, leaving 4 bases between them. CDR3 region: CASSSSSGANVLTF. DNA of the CDR3: TGTGCCAGCAGCTCAAGCTCTGGGGCCAACGTCCTGACTTTC. Variable domain in full (rest from reference TRBV7-3 and TRBJ2-6): GAGVSQTPSNKVTEKGKYVELRCDPISGHTALYWYRQSLGQGPEFLIYFQGTGAADDSGLPNDRFFAVRPEGSVSTLKIQRTERGDSAVYLCASSSSSGANVLTFGAGSRLTVL.

The chain has TRBV4-3 and TRBJ1-5; 9 nucleotides agree with TRBD1. Germline CDR1 LGHNA, CDR2 YSLEER. The CDR3 has 14 residues. Unmatched junction bases numbered 1, after V lost 1 base and J lost 6 bases. The CDR3 here is CASSQGQGGQPQHF. The CDR3 DNA sequence: TGCGCCAGCAGCCAAGGACAGGGGGGTCAGCCCCAGCATTTT.

This clone showed up just once. The J gene is TRBJ1-1, the V gene TRBV19; D gene unclear. The CDR3 is made up of 12 amino acids. V was shortened by 3 bases and J by 6 bases, with 8 bases between the two germline ends. Germline-derived CDR1 and CDR2 are LNHDA and SQIVND (reference sequence). The CDR3 here is CASSMKVSEAFF. The CDR3 DNA reads as TGTGCCAGTAGTATGAAGGTATCTGAAGCTTTCTTT.